The T cell receptor (beta chain) under discussion was sequenced for a study of CXCR3-negative and CXCR3-positive naive CD8 T cells (dated by TCRdb to about 2019). About the full investigation: In total, roughly 150 million TRB reads were obtained, or roughly 1.5 +/- 0.3 million reads per library. The diversity and physicochemical repertoire analyses included about a dozen donors pooled from two independent experiments. Naive subsets from a handful of donors and memory cells from 3 donors were included in the TRBV-TRBJ cluster analysis. Results and caveats for the whole study, not just this receptor: Both naive subsets had comparably high repertoire diversity, while memory CD8+ T cells had much lower repertoire diversity. Because surface CD5, which is linked to self-reactivity in mice, was comparable between the naive subsets, TCR interaction strength was also inferred from the physicochemical properties of TRB CDR3s. Naive CXCR3-negative and CXCR3-positive cells from the same donor showed similar TRBV-TRBJ usage, whereas memory cells showed distinct patterns. Freshly isolated PBMCs were used for most assays because CXCR3 expression went down partially after cryopreservation.

TCRdb names NextSeq 550 as the instrument used. The Human TCR Profiling Kit (MiLaboratory) was used to prepare UMI-labeled 5' RACE TRB cDNA libraries. cDNA synthesis used the entire amount of extracted RNA, and PCR amplification then used the entire amount of cDNA produced. Libraries were prepared in parallel using an identical number of PCR cycles. Under the source paper's analysis protocol: MIGEC and MiXCR extracted about 48,000 +/- 9,800 unique UMI-labeled TRB cDNA molecules per library, requiring at least two reads per UMI. On average, 40,000 +/- 10,000 functional in-frame TRB CDR3 nucleotide clonotypes lacking stop codons were found per library. After each sample was downsampled to 5000 UMI-labeled TRB molecules, VDJtools was used to calculate diversity metrics such as normalized Shannon-Wiener and Chao1. VDJtools computed clonotype-size-weighted physicochemical properties of the central five CDR3 residues: interaction energy, strength, volume and Kidera factor 4. TCRdb reprocessed the reads and lists each CDR3 protein sequence as a single entry, with no DNA. The V and J calls and clone size come from TCRdb's table, not from the authors' own analysis. The sample table gives tens of thousands of distinct CDR3 sequences. The ten largest account for roughly 14% of the sample.

Including cysteine and phenylalanine, the CDR3 has 12 amino acids. No DNA was logged. For CDR1 and CDR2, the germline V gene (reference sequence) lists DFQATT and SNEGSKA. Notes on this clonotype: Its antigen is unknown.

Each CD8+ T cell subset was flow-sorted in triplicate, and approximately 280,000 cells per subset were placed directly into RLT lysis buffer. Peripheral blood mononuclear cells were isolated from buffy coats by standard density gradient centrifugation. Total RNA was extracted from sorted cells with an RNeasy Mini Kit. The sequenced material came from memory CD8+ T cells from blood. The cell subset or site label for this specimen denotes: conventional CD8+ memory T cells (TMEM), sorted as controls. The source of this sequence is a human donor in good health. Some clones in this sample may be carry-over from other donors' samples. Here the chain combines TRBV20-1 and TRBJ1-1. The CDR3 region: CSVFNGNTEAFF.